The sequence of this TCR beta chain was determined in a study of OX40 agonist ivuxolimab in advanced cancers. Study findings and constraints: The specificity for antigen of the expanded peripheral T cells was not determined. Clonal expansion by week 6 occurred in CD4+ and CD8+ blood T cells (at 0.1 to 3.0 mg/kg).

This clone has more than one count but fewer than ten. Its target is not known. Measured with immunoSEQ multiplex PCR; TCRdb has only the in-frame clones, and not every one. The table shows over 55,000 clones, with approximately 93% occurring only once. Germline CDR1 is MDHEN and CDR2 is SYDVKM. V was pared by 3 bases and J by 2 bases, with 7 bases between. This CDR3 is built from 13 residues. The receptor comes from an adult with an advanced solid tumor such as melanoma, head and neck, liver or kidney cancer. The material sequenced was CD4+ or CD8+ T cells sorted from blood, taken in a trial of the OX40 agonist ivuxolimab. This chain uses TRBV28 with TRBJ1-2; D uncertain. The CDR3 protein is CASSFGRNYGYTF. CDR3 nucleotide sequence: TGTGCCAGCAGTTTTGGCCGAAACTATGGCTACACCTTC.